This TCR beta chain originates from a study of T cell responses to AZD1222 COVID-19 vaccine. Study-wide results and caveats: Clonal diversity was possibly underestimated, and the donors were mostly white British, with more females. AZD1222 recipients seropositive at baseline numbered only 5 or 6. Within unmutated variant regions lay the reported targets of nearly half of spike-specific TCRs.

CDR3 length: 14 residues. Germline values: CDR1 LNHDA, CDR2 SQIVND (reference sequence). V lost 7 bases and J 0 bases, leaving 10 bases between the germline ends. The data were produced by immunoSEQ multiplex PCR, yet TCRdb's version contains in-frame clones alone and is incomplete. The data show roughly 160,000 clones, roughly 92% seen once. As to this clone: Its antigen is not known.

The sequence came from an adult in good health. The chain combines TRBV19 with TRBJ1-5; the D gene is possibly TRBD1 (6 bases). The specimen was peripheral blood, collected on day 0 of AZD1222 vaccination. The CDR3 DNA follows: TGTGCCAGTAATCAGGGGTATAGCAATCAGCCCCAGCATTTT. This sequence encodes CASNQGYSNQPQHF.